The present entry profiles one T cell receptor (beta chain) with its context. This record belongs to a study of T-cell reconstitution after alpha-beta-depleted transplantation in children. Unique molecular identifiers were incorporated when the TCRbeta library was constructed. One entry per CDR3 protein results from TCRdb running MiXCR on the PCR reads. The table records about 500,000 distinct CDR3 sequences, about 30% of them present only once. The CDR3 covers 17 residues. V dropped 3 bases and J dropped 6; count of bases not matched to a gene: 11. Germline CDR1 and CDR2: SGHVS and FNYEAQ. The chain is built from TRBV7-6 and TRBJ2-1, with 10 bases lining up with TRBD2. This clonotype was sampled from a human donor who donated a stem cell graft to a child with aplastic anemia. Specimen: PBMCs from the stem cell graft donor, collected from the stem cell graft. CDR3 coding DNA: TGTGCCAGCAGCTTGGGCGCCCTGCTAGCGGGAGTCAATGAGCAGTTCTTC. This gives the protein CASSLGALLAGVNEQFF.